This record covers a single TCR beta chain. Its antigen is not known. The data are from a study of T cells after yellow fever vaccination. Study information: Where fractions had low cell numbers, libraries were prepared from them with the SMART-Seq v4 Ultra Low Input RNA kit. Study-wide points: Researchers noted that a small share of clonotypes showed up in both CD4 and CD8 compartments. Abundant clonotypes from the bulk population could have been carried over as contaminants into FACS-sorted repertoires. Subsequent booster samples again held most clones from primary vaccination (roughly 95% CD4, approximately 86% CD8).

TCRdb passed the 5' RACE reads through MiXCR, listing each CDR3 protein once. The data show hundreds of thousands of distinct CDR3 sequences, about 12% seen once. The sequences come from PBMCs, collected on the day of the yellow fever booster vaccination. The TCR originated in a young man who received the YFV17D yellow fever vaccine.

DNA of the CDR3: TGTGCTAGTGGTTTGATGGCGGGAGTTCGGAATGAGCAGTTCTTC. This codes for CASGLMAGVRNEQFF. The chain links TRBV12-5 to TRBJ2-1; 7 positions agree with TRBD2. The CDR3 contains 15 residues. J was trimmed by 7 bases and V by 2 bases; bases with no gene match: 8. CDR1 is LGHNT, CDR2 FRNRAP, per germline.